Each of the 14 T cell receptor beta chains below was sequenced from the same sample in a study of blood T cell repertoires in COVID-19. Repertoires were generated with immunoSEQ multiplex PCR, while TCRdb's copy carries only in-frame clones and drops some. The sample has 95,000 to 100,000 clones, approximately 89% seen once. Sequences were obtained from peripheral blood. The receptors were sampled from a woman aged 25 to 39 with acute or convalescent COVID-19.

The chain combines TRBV12-5 with TRBJ1-1, with D hard to call. Germline lookup yields CDR1 LGHNT and CDR2 FRNRAP. The CDR3 contains 13 residues. V gave up 4 bases and J gave up 1 base, with 7 bases separating them. The CDR3 here is CASGSTRNTEAFF. The CDR3 coding sequence is TGTGCTAGTGGTTCGACACGGAACACTGAAGCTTTCTTT.

The CDR3 loop is CASSIRTGSYGYTF. Here the CDR3 DNA reads TGTGCCAGTAGTATAAGAACAGGGTCCTATGGCTACACCTTC. This rearrangement joins TRBV19 to TRBJ1-2, with D possibly matching TRBD1 (6 bases). V was cut by 2 bases and J by 4 bases, with 11 bases left in between. CDR1 and CDR2 (germline): LNHDA, SQIVND (reference sequence). The CDR3 runs 14 residues.

In its sample, this clone was seen once. This CDR3 is CASQGAGGSIYEQYF. The DNA of the CDR3 is TGTGCCAGCCAGGGGGCAGGGGGATCCATCTACGAGCAGTACTTC. This rearrangement joins TRBV21-1 to TRBJ2-7; the table names TRBD1, a call not compared with the DNA. TRBV21-1 is labeled a pseudogene. CDR3 length: 15 amino acids.

The CDR3 region is CATLTRDNEQFF. CDR3 in DNA: TGTGCCACCCTTACTAGAGACAATGAGCAGTTCTTC. J is TRBJ2-1 and V is TRBV10-3; possibly TRBD2 for D (5 bases). This CDR3 has 12 residues. CDR1 and CDR2 (germline): ENHRY, SYGVKD. The V and J ends lost 10 bases and 5 bases respectively, with 12 bases between them.

This clone appeared a few times. This sequence joins TRBV6-5 and TRBJ2-7; D uncertain. Per the germline V gene, CDR1 is MNHEY and CDR2 is SVGAGI. The CDR3 sequence is 11 residues long. V was clipped by 2 bases and J by 3 bases, with 2 bases between them. The CDR3 bases are TGTGCCAGCAGTTACCTCTACGAGCAGTACTTC. This translates into CASSYLYEQYF.

This clone has a handful of counts. The V call is TRBV3-1 (or the pseudogene TRBV3-2), the J call TRBJ2-6; 8 nucleotides agree with TRBD1. Germline CDR1 reads LGHDT; CDR2 reads YNNKEL (reference sequence). CDR3 length: 20 residues. V was clipped by 0 bases and J by 0 bases; unmatched bases: 10. The CDR3 nucleotides are TGTGCCAGCAGCCAAGATCCAAGGGACAGGACTTCCTCTGGGGCCAACGTCCTGACTTTC. Translated, it gives CASSQDPRDRTSSGANVLTF.

The chain couples TRBV27 to TRBJ1-4; the D gene is possibly TRBD1 (6 bases). V gave up 11 bases and J gave up 5 bases, with 21 bases separating them. The CDR3 runs 15 residues. Germline V gene data show CDR1 as MNHEY and CDR2 as SMNVEV (reference sequence). The CDR3, as DNA: TGTGCCTGGCCGCGACGGGGGGCGATAAATGAAAAACTGTTTTTT. It specifies CAWPRRGAINEKLFF.

The V and J genes are TRBV12-3 or TRBV12-4 and TRBJ1-3, with D perhaps TRBD1 (6 bases). This CDR3 has 12 residues. V was trimmed by 6 bases and J by 7 bases, leaving 10 bases between them. The CDR3 sequence: CASSQGWNTIYF. The CDR3 DNA sequence: TGTGCCAGCAGCCAGGGGTGGAACACCATATATTTT.

J is TRBJ1-2 and V is TRBV5-1, with a possible D match to TRBD1 (6 bases). V lost 1 base, J lost 6 bases, and 10 bases lay in between. The germline CDR1 and CDR2 sequences are SGHRS and YFSETQ. The CDR3 covers 13 residues. The CDR3 DNA reads TGCGCCAGCAGCTTGAGGCCAGGGGATGGCTACACCTTC. Its translation is CASSLRPGDGYTF.

CDR3 DNA: TGCGCCAGCAGCCAAGAGGGACAGCCGAACACTGAAGCTTTCTTT. Its translation: CASSQEGQPNTEAFF. The genes are TRBV4-1 and TRBJ1-1; 7 bases align to TRBD1. The CDR3 extends over 15 amino acids. The V and J ends lost 0 bases and 1 base, in that order; junction bases with no gene match: 2. From germline, CDR1 is MGHRA and CDR2 YSYEKL.

The chain uses TRBV29-1 and TRBJ1-3; no definite D call. The CDR3 contains 13 residues. From germline, CDR1 is SQVTM and CDR2 ANQGSEA. V lost 4 bases and J lost 1, with 8 bases in between. Here the CDR3 reads CSVGALSGNTIYF. CDR3 sequence (DNA): TGCAGCGTTGGGGCCTTGTCTGGAAACACCATATATTTT.

The V call is TRBV7-9, the J call TRBJ2-2, with 8 bases that match TRBD1. After removal of 5 bases from V and 4 bases from J, the junction contained 3 bases not matched to a gene. From germline, CDR1 is SEHNR and CDR2 FQNEAQ (reference sequence). The CDR3 runs to 14 residues. CDR3 protein: CASSPGGPTGELFF. As DNA, the CDR3 is TGTGCCAGCAGCCCAGGGGGCCCCACCGGGGAGCTGTTTTTT.

V and J are TRBV12-3 or TRBV12-4 and TRBJ1-1; weak D call: TRBD1 (5 bases). The CDR3 runs to 11 residues. V lost 7 bases and J 11 bases, leaving 14 bases between the germline ends. The CDR3 DNA reads as TGTGCCAGCACCTGGGGGGGAAGGGCTTTCTTT. Amino acids: CASTWGGRAFF.

The rearrangement uses TRBV10-3 and TRBJ2-7; TRBD1 might be the D (5 bases). This CDR3 spans 14 amino acids. Deletions cut 10 bases from V and 7 bases from J, with 23 bases between. CDR1 and CDR2 (germline): ENHRY, SYGVKD. CDR3 sequence: CATKTGSPLREQYF. CDR3 DNA sequence: TGTGCCACGAAAACAGGTTCTCCTCTACGAGAGCAGTACTTC.